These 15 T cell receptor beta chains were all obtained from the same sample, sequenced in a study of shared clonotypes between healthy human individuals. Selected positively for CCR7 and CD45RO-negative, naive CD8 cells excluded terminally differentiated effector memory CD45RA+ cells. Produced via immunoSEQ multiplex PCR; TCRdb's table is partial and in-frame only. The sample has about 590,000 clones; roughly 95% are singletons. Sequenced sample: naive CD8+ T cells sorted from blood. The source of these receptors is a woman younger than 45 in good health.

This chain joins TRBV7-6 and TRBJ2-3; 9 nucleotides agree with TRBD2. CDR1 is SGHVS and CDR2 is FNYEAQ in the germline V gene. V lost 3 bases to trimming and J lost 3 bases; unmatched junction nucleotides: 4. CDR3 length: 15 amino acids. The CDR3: CASSFSGSRTDTQYF. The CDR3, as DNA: TGTGCCAGCAGCTTTAGCGGGAGCCGAACAGATACGCAGTATTTT.

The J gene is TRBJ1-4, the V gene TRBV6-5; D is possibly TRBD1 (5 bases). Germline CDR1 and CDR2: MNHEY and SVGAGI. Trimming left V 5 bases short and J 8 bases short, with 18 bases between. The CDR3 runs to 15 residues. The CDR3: CASSRSGGSGEKLFF. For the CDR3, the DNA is TGTGCCAGCAGTCGATCCGGGGGATCGGGGGAAAAACTGTTTTTT.

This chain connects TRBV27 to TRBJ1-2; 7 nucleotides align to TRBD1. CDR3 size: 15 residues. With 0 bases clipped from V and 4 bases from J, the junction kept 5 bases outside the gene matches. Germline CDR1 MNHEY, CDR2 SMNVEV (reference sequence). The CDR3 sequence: CASSLSPRDSYGYTF. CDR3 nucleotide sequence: TGTGCCAGCAGTTTATCCCCCCGGGACAGCTATGGCTACACCTTC.

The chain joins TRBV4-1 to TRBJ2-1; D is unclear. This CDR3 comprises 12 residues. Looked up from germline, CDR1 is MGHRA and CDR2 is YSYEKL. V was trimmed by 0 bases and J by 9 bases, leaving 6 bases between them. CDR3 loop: CASSQDQAEQFF. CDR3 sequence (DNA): TGCGCCAGCAGCCAAGATCAGGCTGAGCAGTTCTTC.

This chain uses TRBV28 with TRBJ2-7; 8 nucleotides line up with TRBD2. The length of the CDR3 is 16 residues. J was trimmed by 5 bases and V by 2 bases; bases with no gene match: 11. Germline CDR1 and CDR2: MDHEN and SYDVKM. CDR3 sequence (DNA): TGTGCCAGCAGTTTAAGGGCGGCGGGAGGCGGAAACGAGCAGTACTTC. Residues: CASSLRAAGGGNEQYF.

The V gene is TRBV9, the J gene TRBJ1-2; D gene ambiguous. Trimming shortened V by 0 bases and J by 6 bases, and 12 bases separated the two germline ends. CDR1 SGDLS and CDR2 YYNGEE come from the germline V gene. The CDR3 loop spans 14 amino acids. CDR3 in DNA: TGTGCCAGCAGCGTAGCCTCTTGGACTGATGGCTACACCTTC. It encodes CASSVASWTDGYTF.

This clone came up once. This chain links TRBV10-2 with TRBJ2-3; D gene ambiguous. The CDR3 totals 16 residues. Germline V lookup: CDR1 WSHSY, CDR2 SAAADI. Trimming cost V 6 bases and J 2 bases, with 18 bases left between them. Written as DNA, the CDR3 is TGCGCCAGCAGCTCCCTGCTAGTCATAGACACAGATACGCAGTATTTT. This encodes CASSSLLVIDTDTQYF.

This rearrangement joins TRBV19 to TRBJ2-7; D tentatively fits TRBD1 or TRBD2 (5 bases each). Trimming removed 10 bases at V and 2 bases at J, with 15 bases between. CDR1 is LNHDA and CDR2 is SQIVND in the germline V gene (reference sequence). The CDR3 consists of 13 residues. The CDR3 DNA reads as TGTGCCACCGCCCGGGACCTCGCCTACGAGCAGTACTTC. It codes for CATARDLAYEQYF.

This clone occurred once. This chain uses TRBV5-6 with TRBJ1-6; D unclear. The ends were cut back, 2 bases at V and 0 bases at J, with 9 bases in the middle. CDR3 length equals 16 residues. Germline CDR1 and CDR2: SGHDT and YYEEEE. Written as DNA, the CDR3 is TGTGCCAGCAGCTTAGCCGAGAGCTCCTATAATTCACCCCTCCACTTT. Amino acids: CASSLAESSYNSPLHF.

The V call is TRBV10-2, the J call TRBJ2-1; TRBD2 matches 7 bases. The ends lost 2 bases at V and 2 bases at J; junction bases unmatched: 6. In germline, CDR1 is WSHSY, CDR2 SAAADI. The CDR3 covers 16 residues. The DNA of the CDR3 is TGCGCCAGCAGTGAGGGCGGGAGTGGAACCTACAATGAGCAGTTCTTC. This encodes CASSEGGSGTYNEQFF.

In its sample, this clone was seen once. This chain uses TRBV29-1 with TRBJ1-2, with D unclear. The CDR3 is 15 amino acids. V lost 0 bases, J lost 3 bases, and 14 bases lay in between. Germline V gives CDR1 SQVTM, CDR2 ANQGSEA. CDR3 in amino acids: CSVEDQSAEYYGYTF. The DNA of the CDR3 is TGCAGCGTTGAAGATCAGTCAGCTGAATACTATGGCTACACCTTC.

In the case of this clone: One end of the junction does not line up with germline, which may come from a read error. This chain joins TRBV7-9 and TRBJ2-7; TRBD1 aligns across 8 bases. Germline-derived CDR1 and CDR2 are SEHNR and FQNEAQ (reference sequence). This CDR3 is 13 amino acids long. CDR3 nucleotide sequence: TGTGCCAGCAGCTGGGACCTGGACAGGGTGTGGAACTTC. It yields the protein CASSWDLDRVWNF.

The DNA for the CDR3 is TGCGCCAGCAGCCAAGTCCTAGCGGGAGACGAGCAGTACTTC. Translation: CASSQVLAGDEQYF. The rearrangement uses TRBV4-1 and TRBJ2-7; 10 bases agree with TRBD2. The junction had 2 bases not matched to a gene; V was cut back by 1 base and J by 5 bases. Germline values: CDR1 MGHRA, CDR2 YSYEKL. The CDR3 sequence is 14 residues long.

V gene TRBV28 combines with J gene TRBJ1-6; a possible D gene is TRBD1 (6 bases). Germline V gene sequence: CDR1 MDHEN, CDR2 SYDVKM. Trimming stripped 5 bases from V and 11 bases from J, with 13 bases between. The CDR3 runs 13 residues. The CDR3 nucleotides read TGTGCCAGCAGTCGGCGGGACAACACACCCCTCCACTTT. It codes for CASSRRDNTPLHF.

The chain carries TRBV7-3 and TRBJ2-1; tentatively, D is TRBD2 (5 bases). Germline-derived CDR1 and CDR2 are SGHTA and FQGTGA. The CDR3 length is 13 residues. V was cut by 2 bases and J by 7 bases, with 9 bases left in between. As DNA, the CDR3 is TGTGCCAGCAGCTTAGGGCTAGCAAATGAGCAGTTCTTC. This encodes CASSLGLANEQFF.